The 3 T cell receptor beta chains listed next were all sequenced from one sample in a study of cytomegalovirus exposure and HLA in healthy donors. A multiplex PCR was run with 60 Vbeta primers and 13 Jbeta primers. The data were produced by immunoSEQ multiplex PCR, yet TCRdb's version contains in-frame clones alone and is incomplete. The sample consists of tens of thousands of clones, 81% of them appearing once. Sequenced input: PBMCs. All receptors come from a woman aged 25 to 39 in good health and CMV-seronegative.

The rearrangement links TRBV7-3 to TRBJ2-1; possibly TRBD1 for D (5 bases). Germline CDR1 and CDR2: SGHTA and FQGTGA. V lost 3 bases and J lost 2, with 11 bases in between. This CDR3 comprises 15 residues. Written as DNA, the CDR3 is TGTGCCAGCAGCTTTGGGGCAGGGCCCTACAATGAGCAGTTCTTC. It specifies CASSFGAGPYNEQFF.

The rearrangement joins TRBV9 to TRBJ2-3, with D possibly TRBD2 on 6 matching bases. The CDR3 consists of 16 residues. Germline V gene data show CDR1 as SGDLS and CDR2 as YYNGEE. V was pared by 3 bases and J by 3 bases, with 17 bases between. CDR3 amino acids: CASSAGSEVRTDTQYF. In DNA, the CDR3 is TGTGCCAGCAGCGCCGGGAGTGAGGTGAGAACAGATACGCAGTATTTT.

This rearrangement joins TRBV19 to TRBJ2-7; the D gene is possibly TRBD2 (5 bases). This CDR3 has 16 residues. V lost 3 bases and J lost 2, with 17 bases in between. Germline-derived CDR1 and CDR2 are LNHDA and SQIVND (reference sequence). CDR3 residues: CASSIRAGLFTYEQYF. Here the CDR3 DNA reads TGTGCCAGTAGTATTCGGGCAGGACTGTTTACCTACGAGCAGTACTTC. The full variable domain, its missing parts supplied by reference TRBV19 and TRBJ2-7, is DGGITQSPKYLFRKEGQNVTLSCEQNLNHDAMYWYRQDPGQGLRLIYYSQIVNDFQKGDIAEGYSVSREKKESFPLTVTSAQKNPTAFYLCASSIRAGLFTYEQYFGPGTRLTVT.